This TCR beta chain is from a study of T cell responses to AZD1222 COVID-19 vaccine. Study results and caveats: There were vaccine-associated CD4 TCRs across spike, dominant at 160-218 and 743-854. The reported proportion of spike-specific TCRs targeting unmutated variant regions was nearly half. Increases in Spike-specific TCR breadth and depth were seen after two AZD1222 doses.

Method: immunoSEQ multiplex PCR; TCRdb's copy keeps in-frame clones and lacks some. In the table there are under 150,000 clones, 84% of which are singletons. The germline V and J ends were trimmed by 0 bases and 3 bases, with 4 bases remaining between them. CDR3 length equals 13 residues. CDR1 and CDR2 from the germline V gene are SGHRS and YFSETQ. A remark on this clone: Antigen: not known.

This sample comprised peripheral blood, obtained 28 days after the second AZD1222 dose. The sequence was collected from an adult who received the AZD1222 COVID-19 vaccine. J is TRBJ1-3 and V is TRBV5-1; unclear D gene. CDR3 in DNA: TGCGCCAGCAGCTTGGCTCGTGGAAACACCATATATTTT. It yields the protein CASSLARGNTIYF.